This T cell receptor (beta chain) comes out of a study of tumor-infiltrating lymphocytes in primary liver carcinoma. The overall study: Stage T1-T3 N0M0 and a size of about 4 to 11 cm characterized the tumors.

A constant-region primer served to make TCR beta cDNA from roughly 500 ng total RNA. Each TCR beta library was derived from three nested multiplex PCR rounds that employed slightly modified ARM-PCR. The first two PCR rounds used TRBV1-TRBV30 primers with a Cbeta primer, approximately 10 cycles each. TCRdb called the multiplex PCR reads again in MiXCR, with one record for every CDR3 protein. The sample contains some 51,000 distinct CDR3 sequences, 70% to 75% of which appear only once. Unsorted bulk tissue (roughly 20-34 mg) underwent RNA and DNA co-extraction. This clonotype was counted between two and nine times. The V gene's germline CDR1 is DFQATT and CDR2 SNEGSKA (reference sequence). The trim removed 3 bases at V and 4 bases at J, leaving 6 bases unmatched. CDR3 size: 14 residues.

The TCR was taken from a man aged 40-50 years with primary liver carcinoma and hepatitis B virus infection. Sequenced: liver tumor tissue from sampling region 3. Subset reported: tumor region T3, left-lateral pole. This chain links TRBV20-1 with TRBJ2-1, with TRBD2 matching over 7 bases. The chain's CDR3 is CSASGRMSYNEQFF. The CDR3, as DNA: TGCAGTGCTAGCGGGAGGATGTCTTACAATGAGCAGTTCTTC.